The T cell receptor (beta chain) described here comes from a study of naive and memory T cell subsets. This clonotype was observed a few times. Two oligonucleotides, mixed equimolar, formed the beta constant-region primer covering TRBC1 and TRBC2. TCRdb called the UMI-ligation and nested PCR reads again in MiXCR, with one record for every CDR3 protein. The sample shows fewer than 30,000 distinct CDR3 sequences, roughly 10% of them seen only once. This CDR3 has 13 amino acids. From germline, CDR1 is GTSNPN and CDR2 SVGIG (reference sequence). Trimming shortened V by 3 bases and J by 5 bases, and 13 bases separated the two germline ends.

The TCR was taken from a human donor in good health. Specimen: effector memory CD4+ T cells from blood. Noted subset: effector memory, CD45RA- CD27-. This rearrangement joins TRBV30 to TRBJ1-2, with D perhaps TRBD1 (5 bases). The CDR3: CAWRVRTQYGYTF. In DNA form, the CDR3 reads TGTGCCTGGAGAGTGCGGACACAATATGGCTACACCTTC. The full variable domain, completed using reference TRBV30 and TRBJ1-2, is SQTIHQWPATLVQPVGSPLSLECTVEGTSNPNLYWYRQAAGRGLQLLFYSVGIGQISSEVPQNLSASRPQDRQFILSSKKLLLSDSGFYLCAWRVRTQYGYTFGSGTRLTVV.